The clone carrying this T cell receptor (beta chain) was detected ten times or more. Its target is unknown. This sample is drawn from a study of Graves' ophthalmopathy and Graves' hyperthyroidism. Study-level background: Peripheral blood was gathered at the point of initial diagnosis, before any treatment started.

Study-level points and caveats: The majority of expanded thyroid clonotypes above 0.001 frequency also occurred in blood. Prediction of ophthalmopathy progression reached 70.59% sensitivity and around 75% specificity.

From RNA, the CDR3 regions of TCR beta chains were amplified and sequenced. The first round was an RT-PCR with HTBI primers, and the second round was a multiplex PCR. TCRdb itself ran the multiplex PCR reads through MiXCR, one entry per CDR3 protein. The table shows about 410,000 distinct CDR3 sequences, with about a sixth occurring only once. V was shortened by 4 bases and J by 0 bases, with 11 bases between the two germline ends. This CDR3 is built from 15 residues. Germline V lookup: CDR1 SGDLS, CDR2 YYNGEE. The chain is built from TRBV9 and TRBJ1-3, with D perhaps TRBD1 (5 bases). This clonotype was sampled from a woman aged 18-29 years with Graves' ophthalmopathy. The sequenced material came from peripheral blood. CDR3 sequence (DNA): TGTGCCAGCAGCCCTGCGGGGGTCTCTGGAAACACCATATATTTT. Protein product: CASSPAGVSGNTIYF.